What follows describes a single T cell receptor beta chain. These data come from a study of beta chain features in type 1 diabetes. Germline V lookup: CDR1 MDHEN, CDR2 SYDVKM. Deletions cut 7 bases from V and 5 bases from J, with 26 bases between. The CDR3 sequence is 17 residues long. Expressed TCRB transcripts were sequenced because the isolated RNA had all been reverse transcribed beforehand. The assay was immunoSEQ multiplex PCR, and TCRdb's table has in-frame clones only and misses some. The repertoire consists of hundreds of thousands of clones, with about a sixth occurring once and the leading ten covering about 0.02%.

The sequence derives from a woman aged 18-30 years in good health. The genes are TRBV28 and TRBJ2-5; D may be TRBD1 or TRBD2 (7 bases each). What was sequenced was naive CD4+ T cells from blood. The CDR3: CASTHRPGRGRTETQYF. CDR3 bases: TGTGCCAGCACCCACCGACCAGGGAGGGGGCGCACTGAGACCCAGTACTTC.